One and the same sample provided the 30 T cell receptor beta chains below, sequenced in a study of T cell responses to AZD1222 COVID-19 vaccine. Data came from immunoSEQ multiplex PCR; TCRdb stores just in-frame clones and leaves some out. This table has about 100,000 clones, around 87% appearing once. This material consisted of peripheral blood, taken on day 0 of AZD1222 vaccination. The receptor set was obtained from an adult in good health.

The rearrangement links TRBV7-6 to TRBJ1-3, with 11 bases that match TRBD1. Trimming took 0 bases from V and 6 from J; bases not matched to a gene: 4. The CDR3 sequence is 16 residues long. CDR1 SGHVS and CDR2 FNYEAQ come from the germline V gene. CDR3 nucleotide sequence: TGTGCCAGCAGCTTAGCAGGACAGGGGGCTTCAAACACCATATATTTT. Amino acid sequence: CASSLAGQGASNTIYF.

J is TRBJ1-4 and V is TRBV5-6; 11 bases align to TRBD1. Germline CDR1 is SGHDT and CDR2 is YYEEEE. This CDR3 has 17 residues. V lost 3 bases and J lost 2; bases outside the gene matches: 6. CDR3 coding DNA: TGTGCCAGCAGCTCGGACAGGGGGCTGAGGACTAATGAAAAACTGTTTTTT. The encoded protein is CASSSDRGLRTNEKLFF.

The chain uses TRBV5-5 and TRBJ1-3; possible D gene TRBD1, 6 bases. V was shortened by 1 base and J by 3 bases, with 14 bases between the two germline ends. This CDR3 comprises 16 residues. The V gene's germline CDR1 is SGHKS and CDR2 YYEKEE (reference sequence). For the CDR3, the DNA is TGTGCCAGCAGCTTGCAGGTGGGGACACATGGAAACACCATATATTTT. Its protein is CASSLQVGTHGNTIYF.

The chain carries TRBV15 and TRBJ2-5; no firm D call. The V end was cut by 0 bases, the J end by 4 bases, with 9 bases between. CDR1 LNHNV and CDR2 YYDKDF come from the germline V gene (reference sequence). The CDR3 contains 14 residues. CDR3 DNA: TGTGCCACCAGCAGAGAGCTGAGTACAGAGACCCAGTACTTC. Translating gives CATSRELSTETQYF.

This clone was counted only a few times. The CDR3 is CASSIRDRYQPQHF. DNA for the CDR3: TGTGCCAGCAGCATACGGGACCGATATCAGCCCCAGCATTTT. The genes are TRBV5-5 and TRBJ1-5, with D tentatively TRBD1 (5 bases). CDR1 is SGHKS, CDR2 YYEKEE, per germline (reference sequence). The CDR3 has 14 residues. Trimming took 4 bases from V and 5 from J, leaving 13 bases between them. Full variable domain (rest looked up from reference TRBV5-5 and TRBJ1-5): DAGVTQSPTHLIKTRGQQVTLRCSPISGHKSVSWYQQVLGQGPQFIFQYYEKEERGRGNFPDRFSARQFPNYSSELNVNALLLGDSALYLCASSIRDRYQPQHFGDGTRLSIL.

The rearrangement links TRBV19 to TRBJ2-1, with 7 bases aligning to TRBD2. V dropped 4 bases and J dropped 0; count of bases not matched to a gene: 9. The CDR3 totals 17 residues. Germline V gene sequence: CDR1 LNHDA, CDR2 SQIVND (reference sequence). The CDR3: CASSTMGAGVSYNEQFF. In nucleotides, the CDR3 is TGTGCCAGTAGTACCATGGGCGCGGGGGTCTCCTACAATGAGCAGTTCTTC.

CDR3 residues: CASSESRRDQPQHF. CDR3 nucleotide sequence: TGCGCCAGCAGTGAGTCCCGAAGAGATCAGCCCCAGCATTTT. The rearrangement joins TRBV10-2 to TRBJ1-5; D remains ambiguous. V dropped 0 bases and J dropped 5 bases, with 8 bases sitting between them. The germline CDR1 and CDR2 sequences are WSHSY and SAAADI. This CDR3 contains 14 residues.

The gene calls are TRBV5-4 and TRBJ1-1; possibly TRBD1 for D (5 bases). The CDR3 is 15 amino acids. Trimming left V 2 bases short and J 1 base short, with 12 bases between. Per the germline V gene, CDR1 is SGHNT and CDR2 is YYREEE (reference sequence). The CDR3 sequence: CASSLKGYTNTEAFF. The CDR3 bases are TGTGCCAGCAGCTTAAAGGGGTATACGAACACTGAAGCTTTCTTT.

In regard to this clone: The sample holds other DNA sequences that translate to the same CDR3. The chain joins TRBV28 to TRBJ2-1; D may be TRBD1 (6 bases). Trimming removed 3 bases from V and 1 base from J, with 7 bases in between. Germline V gene lookup returns CDR1 MDHEN and CDR2 SYDVKM. The CDR3 sequence is 14 residues long. The CDR3 nucleotides are TGTGCCAGCAGTTTTAGGGGGTCCTACAATGAGCAGTTCTTC. Translation: CASSFRGSYNEQFF. The complete variable domain, with remaining parts taken from reference TRBV28 and TRBJ2-1, reads DVKVTQSSRYLVKRTGEKVFLECVQDMDHENMFWYRQDPGLGLRLIYFSYDVKMKEKGDIPEGYSVSREKKERFSLILESASTNQTSMYLCASSFRGSYNEQFFGPGTRLTVL.

The chain uses TRBV6-1 and TRBJ1-2; tentatively, D is TRBD1 (5 bases). The germline CDR1 and CDR2 sequences are MNHNS and SASEGT. There are 12 residues in the CDR3. V lost 6 bases, J lost 4 bases, and 9 bases lay in between. The CDR3 region has the DNA TGTGCCAGCAGCGCCGACAGCTATGGCTACACCTTC. Amino acids: CASSADSYGYTF.

The chain couples TRBV6-2 or TRBV6-3 to TRBJ1-4; TRBD1 matches 8 bases. The germline gives CDR1 MNHEY, CDR2 SVGEGT. V gave up 0 bases and J gave up 4 bases; unmatched junction bases: 7. The CDR3 covers 17 residues. This CDR3 is CASSYSHRGADNEKLFF. The CDR3 DNA reads as TGTGCCAGCAGTTACTCGCACAGGGGGGCCGATAATGAAAAACTGTTTTTT.

The rearrangement joins TRBV19 to TRBJ2-2; 10 positions match TRBD1. This CDR3 is 16 amino acids long. Trimming cost V 6 bases and J 7 bases; bases outside gene matches: 11. Germline V gives CDR1 LNHDA, CDR2 SQIVND (reference sequence). The CDR3 reads CASSRDRGRDNGELFF. The CDR3 region has the DNA TGTGCCAGTAGCAGAGACAGGGGGCGCGATAACGGGGAGCTGTTTTTT.

This clone was seen just once. The V and J genes are TRBV5-4 and TRBJ2-5; D call uncertain. This CDR3 region has 14 residues. V lost 3 bases, J lost 2 bases, and 11 bases lay in between. Germline values: CDR1 SGHNT, CDR2 YYREEE (reference sequence). The chain's CDR3 is CASSSVGAQETQYF. The CDR3 DNA is TGTGCCAGCAGCTCCGTCGGCGCGCAAGAGACCCAGTACTTC.

The CDR3 DNA is TGTGCCAGCTCACCCGGGACAGGACCAACATACGAGCAGTACTTC. Its translation is CASSPGTGPTYEQYF. The chain combines TRBV18 with TRBJ2-7; 8 bases match TRBD1. The V and J ends lost 3 bases and 4 bases, in that order; junction bases with no gene match: 8. Germline V gene lookup returns CDR1 KGHSH and CDR2 LQKENI. The CDR3 has 15 amino acids.

The chain couples TRBV21-1 to TRBJ2-3; the DNA was not used to check the table's D call, TRBD2. TRBV21-1 is an annotated pseudogene. CDR3 size: 12 residues. The CDR3 sequence: CASSSGTDTQYF. In nucleotides, the CDR3 is TGTGCCAGTTCATCGGGCACAGATACGCAGTATTTT.

The genes are TRBV6-5 and TRBJ2-7; D assignment may be TRBD1 or TRBD2 (6 bases each). This CDR3 has 16 amino acids. V was shortened by 2 bases and J by 6 bases, with 20 bases between the two germline ends. In germline, CDR1 is MNHEY, CDR2 SVGAGI. The CDR3 reads CASSYRIGGTTLEQYF. The CDR3 DNA follows: TGTGCCAGCAGTTACCGAATTGGAGGGACAACCCTCGAGCAGTACTTC.

A single count supports this clone. The chain combines TRBV27 with TRBJ1-5; no clear D gene. The CDR3 has 13 residues. The V and J ends lost 3 bases and 1 base respectively, with 4 bases between them. CDR1 MNHEY and CDR2 SMNVEV come from the germline V gene (reference sequence). DNA of the CDR3: TGTGCCAGCAGTTTTAGGAGCAATCAGCCCCAGCATTTT. Translation gives CASSFRSNQPQHF.

This chain uses TRBV7-2 with TRBJ2-7; 7 bases line up with TRBD1. This CDR3 is 13 amino acids long. From germline, CDR1 is SGHTA and CDR2 FQGNSA. V shed 3 bases, J shed 5 bases, and the junction held 4 bases outside the gene matches. The CDR3 nucleotides read TGTGCCAGCAGCTTGGTAGGGGGCGACGAGCAGTACTTC. Translating it yields CASSLVGGDEQYF.

This rearrangement joins TRBV5-6 to TRBJ1-2; D might be TRBD1 (6 bases). Germline V gene sequence: CDR1 SGHDT, CDR2 YYEEEE. V lost 4 bases and J 0 bases, leaving 19 bases between the germline ends. CDR3 length: 17 amino acids. In DNA form, the CDR3 reads TGTGCCAGCAGCCCCCCGGGGGGGGGCGCTTCTAACTATGGCTACACCTTC. The encoded protein is CASSPPGGGASNYGYTF. Full variable domain (remainder filled in from reference TRBV5-6 and TRBJ1-2): DAGVTQSPTHLIKTRGQQVTLRCSPKSGHDTVSWYQQALGQGPQFIFQYYEEEERQRGNFPDRFSGHQFPNYSSELNVNALLLGDSALYLCASSPPGGGASNYGYTFGSGTRLTVV.

V is TRBV11-2 and J is TRBJ2-3; a possible D gene is TRBD2 (6 bases). The CDR3 extends over 14 amino acids. Trimming removed 0 bases at V and 10 bases at J, with 14 bases between. Per germline, CDR1 SGHAT and CDR2 FQNNGV. The CDR3 reads CASSLDRTSRSQYF. The CDR3 DNA follows: TGTGCCAGCAGCTTAGATCGCACTAGCCGTTCGCAGTATTTT.

V gene TRBV7-7 combines with J gene TRBJ2-1, with TRBD2 matching over 8 bases. The germline gives CDR1 SSHAT, CDR2 FNYEAQ (reference sequence). The V gene end was trimmed by 5 bases and the J gene end by 0 bases; junction bases not matched to a gene: 3. The CDR3 has 15 residues. CDR3 protein: CASSLSGSSYNEQFF. CDR3 nucleotides: TGTGCCAGCAGCCTCAGCGGGAGCTCCTACAATGAGCAGTTCTTC. Full variable domain (outside the CDR3, taken from reference TRBV7-7 and TRBJ2-1): GAGVSQSPRYKVTKRGQDVTLRCDPISSHATLYWYQQALGQGPEFLTYFNYEAQPDKSGLPSDRFSAERPEGSISTLTIQRTEQRDSAMYRCASSLSGSSYNEQFFGPGTRLTVL.

This chain connects TRBV24-1 to TRBJ1-5, with a weak D call TRBD1 (5 bases). CDR3 length: 15 residues. Trimming stripped 5 bases from V and 1 base from J, with 11 bases between. Germline loops: CDR1 KGHDR, CDR2 SFDVKD. CDR3 coding DNA: TGTGCCACCAGTGGGGCAGGGTTAAGCAATCAGCCCCAGCATTTT. Amino acid sequence: CATSGAGLSNQPQHF.

The rearrangement joins TRBV30 to TRBJ2-3, with 11 positions matching TRBD2. The CDR3 length is 14 residues. Germline assignment: CDR1 GTSNPN and CDR2 SVGIG (reference sequence). Germline trimming cut 2 bases from V and 14 bases from J; bases unmatched to any gene: 12. CDR3 in DNA: TGTGCCTGGAGTCTAGCGGGGGGAACCTCTTCATCGTATTTT. Encoded protein: CAWSLAGGTSSSYF.

V gene TRBV6-4 combines with J gene TRBJ1-1; TRBD1 agrees at 9 bases. Germline loops: CDR1 MRHNA, CDR2 SNTAGT. This CDR3 has 13 residues. This CDR3 reads CSNGGTGCSEAFF. CDR3 sequence (DNA): TGTTCCAATGGGGGGACAGGGTGTTCTGAAGCTTTCTTT.

The rearrangement links TRBV5-6 to TRBJ1-2; D gene uncertain. The germline V gene encodes CDR1 SGHDT and CDR2 YYEEEE. The length of the CDR3 is 14 residues. Trimming cost V 0 bases and J 4 bases, with 10 bases left between them. CDR3 residues: CASSLARVGYGYTF. CDR3 nucleotides: TGTGCCAGCAGCTTGGCACGGGTGGGCTATGGCTACACCTTC.

V is TRBV2 and J is TRBJ2-1, with 11 bases fitting TRBD2. The CDR3 length is 16 residues. Germline assignment: CDR1 SNHLY and CDR2 FYNNEI. With 8 bases clipped from V and 4 bases from J, the junction kept 10 bases outside the gene matches. The CDR3 is CASSLLAGGKYNEQFF. In DNA form, the CDR3 reads TGTGCCAGCTCCCTCTTAGCGGGGGGGAAATACAATGAGCAGTTCTTC.

The chain joins TRBV6-5 to TRBJ2-6, with D hard to call. Germline lookup yields CDR1 MNHEY and CDR2 SVGAGI. Trimming shortened V by 0 bases and J by 4 bases, and 10 bases separated the two germline ends. The CDR3 runs to 16 residues. In nucleotides, the CDR3 is TGTGCCAGCAGTTACTCGTGGCAGCCCGGGGCCAACGTCCTGACTTTC. Its protein product is CASSYSWQPGANVLTF.

This chain's CDR3 is CASSYGDQGSPLHF. CDR3 DNA sequence: TGTGCCAGCAGTTACGGGGACCAAGGATCACCCCTCCACTTT. This rearrangement joins TRBV6-2 or TRBV6-3 to TRBJ1-6; perhaps TRBD1 as D (5 bases). The V end was cut by 2 bases, the J end by 10 bases, with 12 bases between. Germline CDR1 reads MNHEY; CDR2 reads SVGEGT. The CDR3 is 14 amino acids.

By sample fraction, this clone is medium-sized. The chain recombines TRBV6-5 with TRBJ2-6, with 8 bases aligning to TRBD1. The junction had 11 bases not matched to a gene; V was cut back by 5 bases and J by 11 bases. Germline lookup yields CDR1 MNHEY and CDR2 SVGAGI. The CDR3 has 15 residues. The CDR3 DNA sequence: TGTGCCAGCAGTACGACATGGACAGGGTCTCACGTCCTGACTTTC. Its protein product is CASSTTWTGSHVLTF.

This clone appeared many times. The CDR3 bases are TGTGCCAGCAGCCACTCAACAGCCCGGGCTGAAGCTTTCTTT. Its protein product is CASSHSTARAEAFF. V gene TRBV6-6 combines with J gene TRBJ1-1, with D hard to call. V lost 6 bases and J 6 bases, leaving 17 bases between the germline ends. The CDR3 is 14 residues long. Germline loops: CDR1 MNHNY, CDR2 SVGAGI (reference sequence).